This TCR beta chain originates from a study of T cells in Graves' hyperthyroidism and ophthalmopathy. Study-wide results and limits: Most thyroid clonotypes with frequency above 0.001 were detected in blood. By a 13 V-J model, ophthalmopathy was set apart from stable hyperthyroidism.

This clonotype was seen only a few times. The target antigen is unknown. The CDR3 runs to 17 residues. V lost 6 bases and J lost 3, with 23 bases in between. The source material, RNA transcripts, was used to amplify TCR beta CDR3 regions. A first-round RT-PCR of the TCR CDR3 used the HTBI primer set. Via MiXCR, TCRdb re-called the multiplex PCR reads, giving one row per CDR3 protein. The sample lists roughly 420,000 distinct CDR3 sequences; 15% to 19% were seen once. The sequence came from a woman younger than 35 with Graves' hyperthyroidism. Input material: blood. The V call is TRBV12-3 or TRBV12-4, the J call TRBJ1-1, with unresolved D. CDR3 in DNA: TGTGCCAGCAGGAGAAGAAGTTCACAAGGAAGGGACACTGAAGCTTTCTTT. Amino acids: CASRRRSSQGRDTEAFF.